Included here is one TCR beta chain sequence, with context. Its antigen is as yet unknown. Measured with immunoSEQ multiplex PCR; TCRdb has only the in-frame clones, and not every one. In the table there are approximately 180,000 clones, approximately 90% of which are singletons. The data belong to a study of T cell responses to AZD1222 COVID-19 vaccine. This CDR3 contains 10 residues. Study observations and caveats: Once two AZD1222 doses were given, Spike-specific TCR breadth and depth went up.

The sequenced sample was peripheral blood, obtained on day 0 of AZD1222 vaccination. The sequence was obtained from an adult in good health. The chain employs TRBV12-1 and TRBJ2-7; the table calls TRBD1, which could not be checked here. TRBV12-1 is given as a pseudogene. This CDR3 is CASIHYEQYF. The CDR3 DNA sequence: TGTGCCAGCATTCACTACGAGCAGTACTTC.